This T cell receptor beta chain was identified during a study of cytomegalovirus exposure and HLA in healthy donors (dated 2017 in TCRdb). As for the study more broadly: An earlier analysis of some 600 of the donors reported 276 Gb of sequence data and 95 million to 120 million unique TCR beta sequences obtained from some 170 million T cells. An early release covering 500 to 750 HLA-typed donors comprised approximately 290 gigabases of sequencing data and about 90 million unique TCR sequences. Among the roughly 400 genotyped donors, around 81% belonged to the genetic ancestry cluster associated with self-reported Caucasian donors. The aim of the study was to test whether cataloging public T cell receptors could identify signatures of past pathogen exposure. The study used immunosequencing to profile the T cell repertoires of under 700 subjects and linked those repertoires to cytomegalovirus serostatus. Along with the roughly 700-subject first cohort, a separate validation cohort of around 120 different subjects was used. High-throughput TCR immunosequencing, statistical association of individual TCRs with disease status, and machine learning were combined to predict cytomegalovirus infection status. To study patterns of TCR occurrence, a later analysis re-analyzed previously published TCR beta repertoires from under 750 donors and added high-resolution HLA genotyping. Rather than using new phenotypic data, the later analysis identified candidate immune exposures from TCR beta sequences and from how often those sequences occurred across donors. An earlier analysis of more than 450 of the donors used high-throughput TCR beta sequencing to judge whether each TCR beta V gene segment behaved as functional or pseudogenic. Donor age, sex, ethnicity and CMV serostatus were compiled alongside the repertoire data. In a later genetic analysis, genome-wide SNP genotypes for about three fifths of the roughly 670 donors were used, and that subset was treated as a discovery cohort. Every repertoire in the discovery cohort had been generated on one and the same sequencing platform. HLA typing covered class I and class II loci at four-digit resolution. Typing coverage differed by locus: A, B, C, DRB1 and DQB1 were typed in about 620-630 donors, DQA1 in roughly 510, DPA1 in around 600, and DPB1 in 400 to 480. Several DR-DQ haplotypes were handled as single units for association and clustering because linkage in the cohort was strong. Across roughly 420 genotyped donors of the cohort, an average of about 250,000 unique TCR beta nucleotide sequences per donor were sequenced, and roughly 20% of those sequences were non-productive. General findings and caveats noted by the study authors: The classifier was reported to diagnose cytomegalovirus status with high specificity and sensitivity in both the original cohort and the validation cohort. Specific HLA alleles were associated with 15,000 to 20,000 TCR beta sequences at a false discovery rate of 0.05 in a later analysis. A cluster of highly shared sequence variants was judged likely to represent a technical artifact of the sequencing pipeline. Broadly in line with IMGT annotations, most TCR beta V segments showed up in productive rearrangements about 90% or about 30% of the time in an earlier analysis of some 590 of the donors. Across donors, most TCR sequences were observed very rarely, whereas some public TCRs were present in many individuals. The authors suggested that the approach could potentially be extended to other disease states and immunological phenotypes. Because HLA typing was unavailable for some donors at each locus, only the typed subset was used in association tests. In the study, 150 to 200 TCR beta chains were listed as associated with cytomegalovirus. According to a later analysis, TCR association rates differed among HLA loci, with DRB1 alleles showing the most associated TCRs and HLA-C alleles showing the fewest. In a later analysis, most CMV-associated TCR beta chains were found to appear HLA-restricted, with HLA associations seemingly driven largely by CMV exposure. In vitro tests confirmed that a few of the cytomegalovirus-associated TCR beta chains recognize cytomegalovirus antigens. In a later analysis, several top co-occurrence clusters were reported to appear linked to parvovirus B19, influenza, CMV and Epstein-Barr virus. A further reported finding was that TCR beta sequences accurately predicted the HLA-A and HLA-B alleles for most subjects in the first cohort. Correlated functional status among segregating V segments might be attributable to linkage disequilibrium, but an unknown experimental factor could not be ruled out. Compared with equally common non-associated chains, HLA-associated TCR beta chains in a later analysis were more clonally expanded and had lower generation probabilities. The 87-base-pair reads could not distinguish some IMGT-functional V segments, including TRBV6-2 and TRBV6-3, so those segments were excluded. According to a later genetic analysis, donors in an Asian-associated ancestry cluster had fewer N-insertions in productive TCRs than the approximately 610-donor mean. An association between a missense DCLRE1C variant and V-gene and J-gene trimming of TCR beta chains was found in a later genetic analysis and replicated in an independent cohort. The earlier analysis of around 600 of the donors excluded over 15 rarely observed V segments, including chromosome 9 orphons, because counts were too low. Assigning TCR associations to individual alleles was difficult when HLA alleles, especially DR and DQ, strongly co-occurred. The presence/absence analyses assumed that sequencing depth was roughly uniform across donors, and that assumption may not be true. In this cohort, only TCR beta chains were sequenced, and detectable features were limited by the absence of alpha or paired-chain data. For the cohort, immune exposure information was limited to CMV serostatus.

Libraries were constructed by the immunoSEQ multiplex PCR assay. For the multiplex PCR, a mixture combining 60 forward primers for TCR Vbeta segments and 13 reverse primers for TCR Jbeta segments was used. Amplification of the CDR3 region of rearranged TCR beta genes was performed with a multiplex PCR assay on genomic DNA. The Illumina HiSeq System was used to sequence the amplified TCR beta libraries as 87-base-pair reads. From the authors' description of their analysis: Across the 700 or so repertoires, a later analysis counted tens of millions of unique TCR beta chains, approximately 12 million of which were shared by at least two donors. To remove PCR and sequencing errors, raw reads were error-corrected and collapsed into unique sequences using a nearest-neighbor algorithm that merged closely related sequences. To assign V, D and J gene segments, CDR3 sequences were aligned to IMGT reference sequences. For a sequence to be retained, a match of at least six nucleotides to both a V gene segment and a J gene segment was required. Rearrangements were called productive when the CDR3 lacked stop codons and stayed in frame with V and J; all others were non-productive. Following IMGT convention, CDR3 was defined as the stretch from the second conserved V-encoded cysteine up to the conserved J-encoded phenylalanine. The earlier analysis of about 590 of the donors excluded sequences that lacked an unambiguous match to a single V gene segment. An earlier analysis of 587 of the donors called V segments functional above 56.7% productive rearrangements and segregating when the between-donor standard deviation exceeded 5%. A statistical classification framework was developed to diagnose cytomegalovirus status using the catalog of TCR beta chain sequences. A later analysis assigned V and J genes by comparing TCR nucleotide sequences with IMGT/GENE-DB human TR gene sequences. In a later analysis, CDR3 sequences and most-parsimonious VDJ recombination scenarios were assigned using the TCRdist pipeline. A later analysis defined each TCR beta chain by its CDR3 amino acid sequence plus V-gene family, and excluded reads lacking a unique V-gene family. A later analysis removed 550 to 700 highly shared, low-generation-probability nucleotide sequences to deal with suspected cross-contamination and a sequencing artifact. In a later analysis, a clonal expansion index for each public chain was calculated from normalized within-repertoire ranks of inferred template counts. In a later analysis, generation probabilities were computed using a VDJ recombination model fitted to out-of-frame rearrangements, and the results were checked against IGoR. Hypergeometric tests were used in a later analysis to score TCR-TCR, TCR-HLA and TCR-CMV co-occurrence, with a repertoire-size bias correction applied to the TCR pairs. To estimate false discovery rates, a later analysis permuted the HLA or CMV assignments 20 times. In a later analysis, co-occurring TCRs were grouped using DBSCAN, with TCRdist sequence similarity added in when clustering inside HLA-allele-positive subsets. For co-occurrence clustering, repertoires with fewer than 30,000 or more than 120,000 public chains were excluded, along with four to six repertoires with anomalous nucleotide sharing. TCRdb retrieved this table from immuneACCESS and kept in-frame rearrangements only. Not all clones are present; in checked studies, unresolved V genes account for under half, and no reason is known for the remainder. V, J and clone size are taken as reported in that table, and D and trimming were inferred from the DNA itself. The sample data list about 100,000 clones, and roughly 78% of these were observed just once. The biggest ten clones account for less than 0.95% of the sample.

Remarks on this clone: The antigen this receptor binds is unknown. Per-base quality was not reported, and no clone a single base away is much larger than it.

The CDR1 and CDR2 encoded by the germline V gene are MNHEY and SVGAGI. Trimming takes 0 bases off V and 5 bases off J; junction bases not matched to a gene: 8. The CDR3 measures 16 amino acids from cysteine to phenylalanine. The entry retains the CDR3 DNA only, 48 bases that are in frame from base 1. The cohort was made up of under 800 healthy bone marrow donors. Cohort members were all nominally healthy when sampled, although unrecorded immune exposures were likely present. The donor tested CMV seronegative, placing the donor among the 350 or so seronegative members of the cohort. A peripheral blood sample was collected from each donor, and TCR beta sequencing was performed on peripheral blood mononuclear cells. Genomic DNA was extracted from the blood cell samples with the Qiagen DNeasy Blood Extraction Kit.

The rearrangement joined TRBV6-5 to TRBJ2-7, with 9 bases aligning to TRBD2. The TCR sequence derives from an older woman in good health and CMV-seronegative. Sequencing was carried out using PBMCs. The CDR3 region reads CASSYSSLAGRNEQYF. The nucleotide sequence is TGTGCCAGCAGTTACTCGTCGCTAGCGGGGCGCAACGAGCAGTACTTC.